Each of the 22 T cell receptor beta chains below was sequenced from the same sample in a study of T cell responses to AZD1222 COVID-19 vaccine. Using immunoSEQ multiplex PCR, the repertoire was profiled, and TCRdb retains in-frame clones only, with some absent. The data show 150,000 to 200,000 clones, 80% to 95% seen once. Sequenced here: peripheral blood, sampled on day 0 of AZD1222 vaccination. Source of these receptors: an adult in good health.

The V gene is TRBV7-8, the J gene TRBJ2-6, with D unresolved. Germline CDR1 SGHVS, CDR2 FQNEAQ. V lost 4 bases, J lost 0 bases, and 10 bases lay in between. The CDR3 spans 16 residues. CDR3 DNA sequence: TGTGCCAGCAGCTCCCTGGAGCTCTCTGGGGCCAACGTCCTGACTTTC. Translation: CASSSLELSGANVLTF. The entire variable domain, with the rest obtained from reference TRBV7-8 and TRBJ2-6, is as follows: GAGVSQSPRYKVAKRGQDVALRCDPISGHVSLFWYQQALGQGPEFLTYFQNEAQLDKSGLPSDRFFAERPEGSVSTLKIQRTQQEDSAVYLCASSSLELSGANVLTFGAGSRLTVL.

The V gene is TRBV23-1, the J gene TRBJ1-2; possibly TRBD1 for D (6 bases). TRBV23-1 counts as an open reading frame of uncertain function. Deletions cut 3 bases from V and 7 bases from J, with 12 bases between. This CDR3 is 13 amino acids long. The CDR3 DNA sequence: TGCGCCAGCAGTCAGCAGGGGCTTCTTGGCTACACCTTC. This sequence encodes CASSQQGLLGYTF.

The rearrangement joins TRBV29-1 to TRBJ2-2; D not resolved. This CDR3 spans 14 amino acids. CDR1 and CDR2 from the germline V gene are SQVTM and ANQGSEA. The V and J ends lost 6 bases and 0 bases respectively, with 11 bases between them. CDR3 residues: CSVGPISNTGELFF. The DNA of the CDR3 is TGCAGCGTCGGACCGATTTCGAACACCGGGGAGCTGTTTTTT.

This sequence joins TRBV10-3 and TRBJ2-2; D uncertain. Germline CDR1 reads ENHRY; CDR2 reads SYGVKD. The CDR3 loop spans 16 amino acids. The ends were cut back, 5 bases at V and 0 bases at J, with 13 bases in the middle. The CDR3 loop is CAISKTGPTNTGELFF. The CDR3 bases are TGTGCCATCAGTAAAACCGGGCCGACGAACACCGGGGAGCTGTTTTTT.

The chain carries TRBV6-5 and TRBJ2-1; 9 nucleotides line up with TRBD2. This CDR3 has 15 amino acids. The junction had 8 bases not matched to a gene; V was cut back by 6 bases and J by 5 bases. The V gene's germline CDR1 is MNHEY and CDR2 SVGAGI. The CDR3 protein is CASSVVAGADNEQFF. DNA for the CDR3: TGTGCCAGCAGCGTGGTAGCGGGGGCTGACAATGAGCAGTTCTTC.

This chain links TRBV4-1 with TRBJ2-7; 9 nucleotides align to TRBD1. The CDR3 totals 18 residues. Germline CDR1 reads MGHRA; CDR2 reads YSYEKL. Trimming at V came to 4 bases and at J to 0 bases, leaving 13 bases not matched to a gene. CDR3 region: CASSPANGQGKPSYEQYF. The CDR3 nucleotides are TGCGCCAGCAGCCCAGCCAACGGACAGGGGAAGCCCTCCTACGAGCAGTACTTC.

The chain is built from TRBV27 and TRBJ1-5; no definite D call. This CDR3 spans 13 amino acids. V lost 2 bases, J lost 6 bases, and 8 bases lay in between. Germline V CDR1 and CDR2: MNHEY, SMNVEV (reference sequence). CDR3 coding DNA: TGTGCCAGCAGTTTAGCGGTAGGTCAGCCCCAGCATTTT. It is translated as CASSLAVGQPQHF.

This chain connects TRBV19 to TRBJ1-1; no firm D call. CDR1 and CDR2 (germline): LNHDA, SQIVND (reference sequence). CDR3 length equals 12 residues. The V end lost 1 base, the J end lost 4 bases, and 4 bases lay between the germline ends. CDR3 DNA: TGTGCCAGTAGTATAGGGACCACTGAAGCTTTCTTT. This encodes CASSIGTTEAFF.

The gene calls are TRBV2 and TRBJ2-1; the match to TRBD2 covers 10 bases. The CDR3 runs to 17 residues. The V segment lost 5 bases and the J segment 5 bases; nucleotides outside the gene matches: 12. Germline CDR1 reads SNHLY; CDR2 reads FYNNEI. The CDR3 DNA is TGTGCCAGCAGTTTCCGGACTAGCGGAGGGGCCCACAATGAGCAGTTCTTC. As protein: CASSFRTSGGAHNEQFF.

V usage is TRBV3-1 (or the pseudogene TRBV3-2) and J usage is TRBJ1-2; D unclear. V dropped 2 bases and J dropped 8 bases, with 9 bases sitting between them. Germline V CDR1 and CDR2: LGHDT, YNNKEL (reference sequence). The CDR3 loop spans 12 amino acids. CDR3 nucleotide sequence: TGTGCCAGCAGCCAATTAACACGCGGCTACACCTTC. It is translated as CASSQLTRGYTF.

The chain is built from TRBV29-1 and TRBJ1-2, with D maybe TRBD1 (6 bases). CDR3 size: 12 residues. V lost 4 bases to trimming and J lost 8 bases, with 14 bases between them. Looked up from germline, CDR1 is SQVTM and CDR2 is ANQGSEA. CDR3 residues: CSVVSGAFGYTF. DNA for the CDR3: TGCAGCGTTGTTTCAGGGGCCTTCGGCTACACCTTC.

The gene calls are TRBV15 and TRBJ1-2; D not resolved. V lost 11 bases and J 4 bases, leaving 14 bases between the germline ends. Germline CDR1 reads LNHNV; CDR2 reads YYDKDF (reference sequence). The CDR3 contains 12 residues. As DNA, the CDR3 is TGTGCCGCGACGTCGTTCGGCTATGGCTACACCTTC. This sequence encodes CAATSFGYGYTF.

The genes are TRBV12-5 and TRBJ2-7, with unresolved D. The CDR3 has 14 amino acids. The V gene lost 0 bases and the J gene lost 4 bases, with 10 bases spanning the gap. The germline gives CDR1 LGHNT, CDR2 FRNRAP. The CDR3 DNA sequence: TGTGCTAGTGGTTTGGTACGGATGCCTTACGAGCAGTACTTC. Protein sequence: CASGLVRMPYEQYF.

The chain recombines TRBV5-1 with TRBJ1-2; a weak D match, TRBD1 (6 bases). This CDR3 has 15 amino acids. Trimming stripped 4 bases from V and 2 bases from J, with 15 bases between. Germline CDR1 reads SGHRS; CDR2 reads YFSETQ. In DNA form, the CDR3 reads TGCGCCAGCAGCCCGGACAGCCTACCCAACTATGGCTACACCTTC. It specifies CASSPDSLPNYGYTF.

V and J are TRBV18 and TRBJ1-3; D gene unclear. Trimming stripped 3 bases from V and 0 bases from J, with 15 bases between. Germline loops: CDR1 KGHSH, CDR2 LQKENI. The CDR3 sequence is 17 residues long. The CDR3 here is CASSPIDTGGSGNTIYF. In DNA form, the CDR3 reads TGTGCCAGCTCACCTATTGATACCGGAGGCTCTGGAAACACCATATATTTT.

The chain recombines TRBV13 with TRBJ2-3; 8 bases map to TRBD2. CDR1 is PRHDT, CDR2 FYEKMQ, per germline (reference sequence). Germline trimming cut 5 bases from V and 7 bases from J; bases unmatched to any gene: 8. The CDR3 runs to 14 residues. CDR3: CASSAQTSGNTQYF. In DNA, the CDR3 is TGTGCCAGCAGCGCACAAACTAGCGGTAATACGCAGTATTTT.

J is TRBJ2-6 and V is TRBV15, with D possibly being TRBD2 (5 bases). In germline, CDR1 is LNHNV, CDR2 YYDKDF (reference sequence). The CDR3 spans 16 residues. Between the trimmed V and J ends, which lost 3 bases and 2 bases, there was a span of 11 bases. The CDR3 coding sequence is TGTGCCACCAGCAGGGACCAAGCGGCTGGGGCCAACGTCCTGACTTTC. Amino acid sequence: CATSRDQAAGANVLTF.

The rearrangement joins TRBV6-5 to TRBJ1-2; weak D call: TRBD1 (6 bases). Deletions cut 5 bases from V and 5 bases from J, with 6 bases between. The CDR3 is 11 residues long. The germline V gene encodes CDR1 MNHEY and CDR2 SVGAGI. CDR3 sequence reads: CASSTGYGYTF. The DNA of the CDR3 is TGTGCCAGCAGTACAGGGTATGGCTACACCTTC.

V usage is TRBV27 and J usage is TRBJ1-2; D possibly corresponds to TRBD1 (6 bases). The length of the CDR3 is 16 residues. Looked up from germline, CDR1 is MNHEY and CDR2 is SMNVEV (reference sequence). V was cut by 5 bases and J by 4 bases, with 20 bases left in between. The chain's CDR3 is CASSARPGGGSYGYTF. In nucleotides, the CDR3 is TGTGCCAGCAGTGCCCGCCCGGGGGGCGGGAGCTATGGCTACACCTTC.

This clone was detected once. The gene calls are TRBV27 and TRBJ1-2; 9 nucleotides line up with TRBD1. CDR1 is MNHEY, CDR2 SMNVEV, per germline (reference sequence). This CDR3 spans 14 amino acids. After removal of 0 bases from V and 4 bases from J, the junction contained 0 bases not matched to a gene. The CDR3 sequence is CASSLSGQGYGYTF. The CDR3 nucleotides are TGTGCCAGCAGTTTATCGGGACAGGGCTATGGCTACACCTTC.

This chain connects TRBV11-3 to TRBJ2-1; 12 bases are shared with TRBD2. CDR1 SGHNT and CDR2 YENEEA come from the germline V gene. This CDR3 has 15 residues. V was pared by 5 bases and J by 6 bases, with 5 bases of the junction left unmatched. The CDR3 DNA sequence: TGTGCCAGCAGCCGACTAGCGGGGGAGATCAATGAGCAGTTCTTC. Its translation: CASSRLAGEINEQFF. Filled out from reference TRBV11-3 and TRBJ2-1, the complete variable domain reads EAGVVQSPRYKIIEKKQPVAFWCNPISGHNTLYWYLQNLGQGPELLIRYENEEAVDDSQLPKDRFSAERLKGVDSTLKIQPAELGDSAVYLCASSRLAGEINEQFFGPGTRLTVL.

This sequence joins TRBV5-1 and TRBJ2-7; D may be TRBD1 or TRBD2 (5 bases each). This CDR3 region has 15 residues. The V gene lost 4 bases and the J gene lost 7 bases, with 21 bases spanning the gap. Germline V gene lookup returns CDR1 SGHRS and CDR2 YFSETQ. For the CDR3, the DNA is TGCGCCAGCAGCCTCCGGGACCCCAGGCGGGCAGAGCAGTACTTC. This sequence encodes CASSLRDPRRAEQYF.